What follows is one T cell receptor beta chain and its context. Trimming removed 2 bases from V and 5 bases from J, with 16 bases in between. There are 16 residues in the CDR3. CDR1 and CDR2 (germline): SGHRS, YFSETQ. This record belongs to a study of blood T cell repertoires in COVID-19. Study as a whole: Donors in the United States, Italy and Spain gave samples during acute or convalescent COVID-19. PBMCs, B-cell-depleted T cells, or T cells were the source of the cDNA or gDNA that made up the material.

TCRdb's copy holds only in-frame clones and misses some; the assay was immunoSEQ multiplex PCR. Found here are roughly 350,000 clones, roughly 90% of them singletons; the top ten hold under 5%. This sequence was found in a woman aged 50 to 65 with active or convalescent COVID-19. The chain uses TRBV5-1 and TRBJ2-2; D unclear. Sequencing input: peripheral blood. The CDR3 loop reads CASSFQSSQMTGELFF. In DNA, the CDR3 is TGCGCCAGCAGCTTTCAATCGTCTCAGATGACCGGGGAGCTGTTTTTT.